Following are 4 T cell receptor beta chains from one sample sequenced in a study of shared clonotypes between healthy human individuals. The data were produced by immunoSEQ multiplex PCR, yet TCRdb's version contains in-frame clones alone and is incomplete. Among around 340,000 clones, 73% were seen once, and the ten largest hold about 10%. The specimen sequenced was memory CD4+ T cells sorted from blood. Sample subset: CD45RA-negative fraction. The receptors were sampled from a man younger than 40 in good health.

The CDR3 sequence: CAISLAGGPTDTQYF. The CDR3 DNA reads as TGTGCCATCAGTCTAGCGGGAGGACCTACAGATACGCAGTATTTT. V and J are TRBV10-3 and TRBJ2-3; TRBD2 matches 11 bases. Germline CDR1 and CDR2: ENHRY and SYGVKD. The trim removed 5 bases at V and 3 bases at J, leaving 4 bases unmatched. The CDR3 totals 15 residues.

The rearrangement joins TRBV5-1 to TRBJ2-3; D uncertain. The CDR3 covers 13 residues. The germline V gene has CDR1 SGHRS and CDR2 YFSETQ. The ends were cut back, 0 bases at V and 9 bases at J, with 11 bases in the middle. In DNA form, the CDR3 reads TGCGCCAGCAGCTTGGGGAGAGGTGGGACGCAGTATTTT. Translating gives CASSLGRGGTQYF.

The chain is built from TRBV5-1 and TRBJ2-3; D unclear. CDR3 length: 14 residues. Looked up from germline, CDR1 is SGHRS and CDR2 is YFSETQ. V dropped 0 bases and J dropped 2 bases, with 7 bases sitting between them. CDR3 sequence: CASSLERATDTQYF. Here the CDR3 DNA reads TGCGCCAGCAGCTTGGAACGGGCCACAGATACGCAGTATTTT.

This clone was seen only a few times. The chain combines TRBV7-2 with TRBJ2-1; a possible D gene is TRBD2 (6 bases). V was trimmed by 8 bases and J by 9 bases, leaving 23 bases between them. Per the germline V gene, CDR1 is SGHTA and CDR2 is FQGNSA. This CDR3 has 15 residues. The CDR3 reads CASHTTGRGRSEQFF. Written as DNA, the CDR3 is TGTGCCAGCCATACGACTGGGCGGGGAAGGAGTGAGCAGTTCTTC.